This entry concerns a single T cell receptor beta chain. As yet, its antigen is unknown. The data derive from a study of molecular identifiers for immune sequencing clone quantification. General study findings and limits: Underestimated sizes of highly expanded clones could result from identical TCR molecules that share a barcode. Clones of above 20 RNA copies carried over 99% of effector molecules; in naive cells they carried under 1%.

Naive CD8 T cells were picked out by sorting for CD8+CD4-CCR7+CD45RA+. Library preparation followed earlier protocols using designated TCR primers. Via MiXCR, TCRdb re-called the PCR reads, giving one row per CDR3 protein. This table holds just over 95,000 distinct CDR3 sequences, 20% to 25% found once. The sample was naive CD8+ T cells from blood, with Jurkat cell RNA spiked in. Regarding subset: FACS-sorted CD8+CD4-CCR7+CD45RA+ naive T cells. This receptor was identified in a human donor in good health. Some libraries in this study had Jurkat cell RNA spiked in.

The CDR3: CSARDTHNEQFF. The CDR3, as DNA: TGCAGTGCTAGAGATACCCACAATGAGCAGTTCTTC. This chain uses TRBV20-1 with TRBJ2-1, with D unclear. This CDR3 is 12 amino acids long. Trimming took off 0 bases at V and 5 bases at J, with 5 bases between the two ends. CDR1 and CDR2 (germline): DFQATT, SNEGSKA (reference sequence).